This T cell receptor beta chain was found in a study of T-cell reconstitution after alpha-beta-depleted transplantation in children. This clonotype was counted many times. For TCRbeta, the library was prepared with unique molecular identifiers. TCRdb used MiXCR to reprocess the PCR reads, holding one entry per CDR3 protein. The sample records around 71,000 distinct CDR3 sequences, 6% to 8.5% being singletons. Per the germline V gene, CDR1 is MNHEY and CDR2 is SVGAGI. CDR3 length equals 14 residues. V was pared by 5 bases and J by 1 base, with 11 bases between. The genes are TRBV6-5 and TRBJ2-5; perhaps TRBD2 as D (5 bases). Source: PBMCs from the stem cell graft donor, taken from the stem cell graft. The clonotype comes from a human donor who donated a stem cell graft to a child with acute lymphoblastic leukemia. The CDR3 protein is CASSLVLAQETQYF. The CDR3 nucleotides read TGTGCCAGCAGTCTCGTTCTAGCCCAAGAGACCCAGTACTTC.